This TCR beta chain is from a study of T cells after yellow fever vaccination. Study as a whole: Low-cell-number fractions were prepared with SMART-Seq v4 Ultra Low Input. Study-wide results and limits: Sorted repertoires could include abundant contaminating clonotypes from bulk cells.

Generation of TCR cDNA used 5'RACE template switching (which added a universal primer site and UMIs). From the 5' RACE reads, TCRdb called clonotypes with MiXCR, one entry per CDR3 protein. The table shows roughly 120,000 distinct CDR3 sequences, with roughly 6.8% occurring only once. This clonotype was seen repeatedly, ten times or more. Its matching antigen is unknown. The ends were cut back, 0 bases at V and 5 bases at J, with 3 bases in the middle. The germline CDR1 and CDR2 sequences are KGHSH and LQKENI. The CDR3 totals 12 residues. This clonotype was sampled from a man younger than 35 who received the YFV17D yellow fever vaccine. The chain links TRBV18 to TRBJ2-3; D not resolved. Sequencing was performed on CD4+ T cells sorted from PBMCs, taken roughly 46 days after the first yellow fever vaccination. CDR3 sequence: CASSPPLDTQYF. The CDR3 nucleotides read TGTGCCAGCTCACCACCTCTAGATACGCAGTATTTT.